The rows below give T cell receptor beta chains drawn from one sample of a study of OX40 agonist ivuxolimab in advanced cancers. TCRdb's table, derived via immunoSEQ multiplex PCR, lists solely in-frame clones and lacks some. The sample has around 59,000 clones, more than 75% seen once. The sample was CD4+ or CD8+ T cells sorted from blood, taken in a trial of the OX40 agonist ivuxolimab. These receptors originate from an adult with an advanced solid tumor such as melanoma, head and neck, liver or kidney cancer. Both conserved end residues are part of each CDR3. A D gene is named only where the DNA matches it firmly. Some rows mark clone size as missing; the rest say once, few, many or name a class of expanded clone.

J: TRBJ1-2; D: TRBD1; size: NA; length: 13; V: TRBV6-5; CDR3: CASSRLGTDGYTF; DNA: TGTGCCAGCAGCCGTCTTGGGACAGATGGCTACACCTTC
J: TRBJ2-7; D: NA; size: NA; length: 14; V: TRBV5-1; CDR3: CASSLGGTFLEQYF; DNA: TGCGCCAGCAGCTTGGGCGGGACATTCTTAGAGCAGTACTTC
J: TRBJ1-2; D: NA; size: NA; length: 15; V: TRBV29-1; CDR3: CSVEGGRQADYGYTF; DNA: TGCAGCGTTGAAGGGGGACGACAGGCCGACTATGGCTACACCTTC
J: TRBJ2-3; D: NA; size: few; length: 14; V: TRBV5-1; CDR3: CASSLAGTTDTQYF; DNA: TGCGCCAGCAGCTTGGCAGGGACCACAGATACGCAGTATTTT
J: TRBJ2-5; D: NA; size: NA; length: 10; V: TRBV28; CDR3: CATQRETQYF; DNA: TGTGCCACCCAACGGGAGACCCAGTACTTC
J: TRBJ1-5; D: NA; size: NA; length: 15; V: TRBV7-2; CDR3: CASSWTSTGNQPQHF; DNA: TGTGCCAGCAGCTGGACGAGTACAGGCAATCAGCCCCAGCATTTT
J: TRBJ2-5; D: NA; size: NA; length: 14; V: TRBV2; CDR3: CASSSRVAEETQYF; DNA: TGTGCCAGCAGTTCCCGGGTAGCGGAAGAGACCCAGTACTTC
J: TRBJ1-3; D: TRBD1; size: NA; length: 14; V: TRBV28; CDR3: CASSSTGTGNTIYF; DNA: TGTGCCAGCAGTTCGACAGGGACTGGAAACACCATATATTTT
J: TRBJ2-5; D: NA; size: NA; length: 15; V: TRBV18; CDR3: CASSPLGQGGETQYF; DNA: TGTGCCAGCTCACCCCTCGGACAGGGAGGGGAGACCCAGTACTTC
J: TRBJ2-4; D: TRBD1; size: NA; length: 13; V: TRBV6-6; CDR3: CASSSRQGNIQYF; DNA: TGTGCCAGCAGTTCGAGACAGGGGAACATTCAGTACTTC
J: TRBJ1-1; D: NA; size: NA; length: 15; V: TRBV10-2; CDR3: CASRSRAEVNTEAFF; DNA: TGCGCCAGCAGATCAAGGGCTGAGGTGAACACTGAAGCTTTCTTT
J: TRBJ2-7; D: NA; size: NA; length: 13; V: TRBV19; CDR3: CASSTPPGNEQYF; DNA: TGTGCCAGTAGTACCCCCCCGGGAAACGAGCAGTACTTC
J: TRBJ2-3; D: TRBD2; size: NA; length: 13; V: TRBV10-2; CDR3: CASGLAETDTQYF; DNA: TGCGCCAGCGGACTAGCGGAAACAGATACGCAGTATTTT
J: TRBJ2-1; D: NA; size: NA; length: 14; V: TRBV7-2; CDR3: CASSLKRSVGEQFF; DNA: TGTGCCAGCAGCTTAAAAAGGTCTGTTGGTGAGCAGTTCTTC
J: TRBJ1-5; D: TRBD1; size: NA; length: 15; V: TRBV7-2; CDR3: CASSSTGVRGQPQHF; DNA: TGTGCCAGCAGCTCAACAGGGGTAAGGGGTCAGCCCCAGCATTTT
J: TRBJ2-1; D: NA; size: NA; length: 15; V: TRBV6-5; CDR3: CASSYIDSPYNEQFF; DNA: TGTGCCAGCAGTTACATCGACAGCCCCTACAATGAGCAGTTCTTC
J: TRBJ1-1; D: NA; size: NA; length: 13; V: TRBV28; CDR3: CASSPPLPTEAFF; DNA: TGTGCCAGCAGTCCCCCTTTGCCCACTGAAGCTTTCTTT
J: TRBJ2-7; D: NA; size: NA; length: 15; V: TRBV27; CDR3: CASSPGGAEPYEQYF; DNA: TGTGCCAGCAGCCCCGGTGGAGCGGAACCCTACGAGCAGTACTTC